This T cell receptor (beta chain) was captured by sequencing in a study of T-cell reconstitution after alpha-beta-depleted transplantation in children. This clonotype occurred many times. Looked up from germline, CDR1 is MNHEY and CDR2 is SMNVEV (reference sequence). Germline trimming cut 5 bases from V and 4 bases from J; bases unmatched to any gene: 4. The length of the CDR3 is 13 residues. The authors prepared the TCRbeta library with unique molecular identifiers. Using its own MiXCR run on the PCR reads, TCRdb lists one record per CDR3 protein. Of 490,000 or so distinct CDR3 sequences listed, roughly an eighth are singletons.

Sequencing used PBMCs from the stem cell graft donor, obtained from the stem cell graft. This receptor was obtained from a human donor who donated a stem cell graft to a child with combined immunodeficiency. The rearrangement uses TRBV27 and TRBJ2-7, with 8 bases that match TRBD2. CDR3 protein: CASSPGLAYEQYF. CDR3 nucleotides: TGTGCCAGCAGTCCAGGACTAGCTTACGAGCAGTACTTC.